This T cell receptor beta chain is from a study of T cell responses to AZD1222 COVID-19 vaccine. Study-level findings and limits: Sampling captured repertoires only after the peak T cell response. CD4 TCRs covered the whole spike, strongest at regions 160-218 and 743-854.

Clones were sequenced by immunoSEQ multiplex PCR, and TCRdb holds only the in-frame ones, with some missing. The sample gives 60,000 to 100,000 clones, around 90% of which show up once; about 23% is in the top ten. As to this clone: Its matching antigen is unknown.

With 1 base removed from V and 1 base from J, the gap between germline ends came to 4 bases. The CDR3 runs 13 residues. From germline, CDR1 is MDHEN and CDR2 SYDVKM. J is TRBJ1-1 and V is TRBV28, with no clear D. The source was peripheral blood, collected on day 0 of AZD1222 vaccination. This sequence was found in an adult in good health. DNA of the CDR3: TGTGCCAGCAGTTTATATCAGAACACTGAAGCTTTCTTT. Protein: CASSLYQNTEAFF.